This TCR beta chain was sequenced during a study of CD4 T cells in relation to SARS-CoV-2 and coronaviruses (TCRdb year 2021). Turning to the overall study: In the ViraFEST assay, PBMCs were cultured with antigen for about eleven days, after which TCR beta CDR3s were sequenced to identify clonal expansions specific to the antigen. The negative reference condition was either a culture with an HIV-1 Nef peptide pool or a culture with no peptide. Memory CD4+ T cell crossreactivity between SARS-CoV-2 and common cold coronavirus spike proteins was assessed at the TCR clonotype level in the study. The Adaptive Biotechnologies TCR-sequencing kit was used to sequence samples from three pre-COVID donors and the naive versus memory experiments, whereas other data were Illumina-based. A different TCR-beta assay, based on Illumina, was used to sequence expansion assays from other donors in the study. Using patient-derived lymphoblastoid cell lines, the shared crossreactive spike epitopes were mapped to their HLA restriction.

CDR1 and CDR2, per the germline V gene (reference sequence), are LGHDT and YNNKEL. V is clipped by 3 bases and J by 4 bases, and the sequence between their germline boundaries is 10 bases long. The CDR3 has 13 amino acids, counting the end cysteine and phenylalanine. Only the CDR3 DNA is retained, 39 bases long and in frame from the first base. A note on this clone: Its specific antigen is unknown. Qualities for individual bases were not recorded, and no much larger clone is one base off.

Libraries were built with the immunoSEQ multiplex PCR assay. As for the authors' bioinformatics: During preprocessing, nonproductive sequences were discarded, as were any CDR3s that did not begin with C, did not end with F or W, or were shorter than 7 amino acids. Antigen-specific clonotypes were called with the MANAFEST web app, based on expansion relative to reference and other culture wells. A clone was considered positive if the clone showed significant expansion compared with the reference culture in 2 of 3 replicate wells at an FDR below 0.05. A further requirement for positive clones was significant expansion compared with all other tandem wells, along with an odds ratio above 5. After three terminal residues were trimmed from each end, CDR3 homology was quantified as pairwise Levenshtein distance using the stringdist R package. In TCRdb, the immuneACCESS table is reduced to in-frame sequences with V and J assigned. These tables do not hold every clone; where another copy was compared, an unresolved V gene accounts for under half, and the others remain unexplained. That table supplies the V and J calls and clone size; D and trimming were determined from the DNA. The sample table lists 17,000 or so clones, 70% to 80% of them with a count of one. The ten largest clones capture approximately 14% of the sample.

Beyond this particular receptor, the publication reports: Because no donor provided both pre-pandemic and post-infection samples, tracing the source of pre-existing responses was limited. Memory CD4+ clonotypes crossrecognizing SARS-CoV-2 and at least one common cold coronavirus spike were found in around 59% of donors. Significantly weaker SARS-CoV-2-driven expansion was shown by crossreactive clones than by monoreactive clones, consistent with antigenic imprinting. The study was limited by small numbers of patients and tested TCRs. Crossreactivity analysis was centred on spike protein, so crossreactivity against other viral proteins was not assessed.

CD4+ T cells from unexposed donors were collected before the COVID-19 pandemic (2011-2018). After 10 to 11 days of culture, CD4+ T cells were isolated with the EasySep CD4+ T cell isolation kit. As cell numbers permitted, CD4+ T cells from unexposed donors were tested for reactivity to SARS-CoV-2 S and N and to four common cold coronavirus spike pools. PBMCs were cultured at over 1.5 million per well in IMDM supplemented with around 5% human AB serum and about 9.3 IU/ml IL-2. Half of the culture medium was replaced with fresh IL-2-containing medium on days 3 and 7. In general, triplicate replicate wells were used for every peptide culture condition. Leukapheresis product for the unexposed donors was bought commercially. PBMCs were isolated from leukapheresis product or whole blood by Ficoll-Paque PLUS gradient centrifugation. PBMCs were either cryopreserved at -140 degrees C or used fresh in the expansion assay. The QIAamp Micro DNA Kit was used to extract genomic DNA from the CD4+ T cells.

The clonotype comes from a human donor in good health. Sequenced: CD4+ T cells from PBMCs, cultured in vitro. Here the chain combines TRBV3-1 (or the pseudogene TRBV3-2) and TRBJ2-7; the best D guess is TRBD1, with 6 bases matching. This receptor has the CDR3 CASSQEGQYEQYF. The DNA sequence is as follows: TGTGCCAGCAGCCAGGAAGGACAGTACGAGCAGTACTTC.